Each of the 32 T cell receptor beta chains below was sequenced from the same sample in a study of regulatory T cells in long-lasting Graves disease. Documented time point: newly diagnosed GD, antithyroid drugs for less than 3 months. Isolated PBMC RNA provided the starting material for the TCR library. CDR3 regions were amplified by Arm-PCR using iRepertoire HTBI primers to build TCR beta libraries. TCRdb fed the multiplex PCR reads into MiXCR, producing one record per CDR3 protein. The table includes about 610,000 distinct CDR3 sequences, about 16% detected once. The sample also formed part of further work on T cells in Graves' hyperthyroidism and ophthalmopathy.

Sequencing used peripheral blood mononuclear cells (PBMCs), obtained at new diagnosis, from a patient treated with antithyroid drugs. These TCRs come from a man aged 18 to 35 with Graves disease.

The table lists this clonotype with many counts. The gene calls are TRBV28 and TRBJ2-5, with D possibly matching TRBD2 (5 bases). The V end was cut by 7 bases, the J end by 2 bases, with 14 bases between. The length of the CDR3 is 14 residues. Per germline, CDR1 MDHEN and CDR2 SYDVKM. The CDR3 protein is CASIESREQETQYF. In DNA form, the CDR3 reads TGTGCCAGCATTGAGTCTAGGGAGCAAGAGACCCAGTACTTC.

This clonotype appeared many times. The V gene is TRBV6-1, the J gene TRBJ1-2, with a weak D call TRBD1 (5 bases). V dropped 6 bases and J dropped 5 bases, with 13 bases sitting between them. This CDR3 comprises 13 residues. Germline CDR1 MNHNS, CDR2 SASEGT. The CDR3: CASRGTVDYGYTF. CDR3 bases: TGTGCCAGCAGAGGGACTGTTGATTATGGCTACACCTTC.

Only one count was recorded for this clonotype. This clone may be a read error of a much larger clone one base away. The chain recombines TRBV6-1 with TRBJ1-4; D is uncertain. The germline gives CDR1 MNHNS, CDR2 SASEGT. The CDR3 covers 16 residues. V shed 5 bases and J shed 0 bases, with 13 bases lying between them. CDR3 loop: CASSRNRVSTNEKLFF. CDR3 bases: TGTGCCAGCAGTCGGAACAGAGTATCAACTAATGAAAAACTGTTTTTT.

This clonotype was seen repeatedly, ten times or more. The chain couples TRBV12-3 or TRBV12-4 to TRBJ2-6; TRBD1 might be the D (6 bases). The CDR3 totals 16 residues. The V gene lost 4 bases and the J gene lost 2 bases, with 12 bases spanning the gap. The CDR3 reads CASSYPQGAGANVLTF. The CDR3 nucleotides read TGTGCCAGCAGTTACCCACAGGGAGCTGGGGCCAACGTCCTGACTTTC.

As regards this clonotype: Possible read error: a much larger clone is one base away. V is TRBV12-3 or TRBV12-4 and J is TRBJ1-1; TRBD1 matches 7 bases. This CDR3 has 14 residues. V lost 7 bases and J lost 4; bases outside the gene matches: 9. In DNA, the CDR3 is TGTGCCAGCATTCGGGACAGACCGAGCACTGAAGCTTTCTTT. This translates into CASIRDRPSTEAFF.

This clonotype has only a few counts. The chain couples TRBV20-1 to TRBJ2-1, with 10 positions matching TRBD2. V lost 1 base, J lost 4 bases, and 10 bases stayed unmatched. Germline values: CDR1 DFQATT, CDR2 SNEGSKA (reference sequence). This CDR3 region has 17 residues. CDR3 nucleotides: TGCAGTGCTAGAGGGGGGCTAGCGGGAGAGGCATACAATGAGCAGTTCTTC. This sequence encodes CSARGGLAGEAYNEQFF.

This clonotype was seen repeatedly, ten times or more. The chain employs TRBV2 and TRBJ1-1; 8 bases line up with TRBD1. The CDR3 spans 14 residues. The germline gives CDR1 SNHLY, CDR2 FYNNEI. The V and J ends lost 4 bases and 6 bases, in that order; junction bases with no gene match: 7. CDR3 loop: CASSAWTGRSEAFF. The CDR3 region has the DNA TGTGCCAGCAGTGCTTGGACAGGGAGATCTGAAGCTTTCTTT.

This rearrangement joins TRBV19 to TRBJ2-3; possibly TRBD2 for D (5 bases). Per germline, CDR1 LNHDA and CDR2 SQIVND (reference sequence). The CDR3 length is 18 residues. The ends were cut back, 5 bases at V and 0 bases at J, with 21 bases in the middle. The CDR3 bases are TGTGCCAGTAGTGCGTGGGGAGCGGAGCCACTTAGCACAGATACGCAGTATTTT. This codes for CASSAWGAEPLSTDTQYF.

V gene TRBV29-1 combines with J gene TRBJ1-1; maybe TRBD1 (6 bases). Germline V gene data show CDR1 as SQVTM and CDR2 as ANQGSEA. The V end lost 7 bases, the J end lost 1 base, and 25 bases lay between the germline ends. The CDR3 length is 17 residues. CDR3 in amino acids: CSAATESSLGGNTEAFF. The DNA of the CDR3 is TGCAGCGCAGCAACGGAATCCAGCCTAGGGGGGAACACTGAAGCTTTCTTT. Combining the CDR3 with reference TRBV29-1 and TRBJ1-1 gives the whole variable domain SAVISQKPSRDICQRGTSLTIQCQVDSQVTMMFWYRQQPGQSLTLIATANQGSEATYESGFVIDKFPISRPNLTFSTLTVSNMSPEDSSIYLCSAATESSLGGNTEAFFGQGTRLTVV.

This clonotype was detected many times. The chain recombines TRBV10-3 with TRBJ2-5, with TRBD2 identical over 11 bases. The germline gives CDR1 ENHRY, CDR2 SYGVKD. The CDR3 loop spans 16 amino acids. V was clipped by 2 bases and J by 5 bases; unmatched bases: 7. For the CDR3, the DNA is TGTGCCATCAGTGAGGAGGTAGCGGGAGGGAGGGAGACCCAGTACTTC. This sequence encodes CAISEEVAGGRETQYF.

The table lists this clonotype with many counts. The J gene is TRBJ2-7, the V gene TRBV7-9; 7 bases fit TRBD2. Germline assignment: CDR1 SEHNR and CDR2 FQNEAQ (reference sequence). There are 16 residues in the CDR3. The V segment lost 1 base and the J segment 3 bases; nucleotides outside the gene matches: 9. The CDR3 here is CASSLVTLAVDYEQYF. CDR3 nucleotides: TGTGCCAGCAGCTTAGTAACCCTAGCGGTGGACTACGAGCAGTACTTC. Together with reference TRBV7-9 and TRBJ2-7, the CDR3 gives the full variable domain: DTGVSQNPRHKITKRGQNVTFRCDPISEHNRLYWYRQTLGQGPEFLTYFQNEAQLEKSRLLSDRFSAERPKGSFSTLEIQRTEQGDSAMYLCASSLVTLAVDYEQYFGPGTRLTVT.

The rearrangement joins TRBV29-1 to TRBJ1-1; a possible D gene is TRBD1 (5 bases). CDR1 SQVTM and CDR2 ANQGSEA come from the germline V gene. With 6 bases removed from V and 0 bases from J, the gap between germline ends came to 11 bases. This CDR3 has 13 amino acids. CDR3 DNA sequence: TGCAGCGTAGGGGACGGCATGAACACTGAAGCTTTCTTT. Protein sequence: CSVGDGMNTEAFF.

There are many counts of this clonotype. The CDR3 region is CASSPTPGVNIQYF. CDR3 DNA: TGCGCCAGCAGTCCGACCCCTGGCGTGAACATTCAGTACTTC. The chain combines TRBV5-1 with TRBJ2-4; no clear D. Germline V lookup: CDR1 SGHRS, CDR2 YFSETQ. This CDR3 region has 14 residues. Between the trimmed V and J ends, which lost 5 bases and 7 bases, there was a span of 16 bases.

The V and J genes are TRBV5-4 and TRBJ2-5, with D possibly being TRBD1 or TRBD2 (5 bases each). Germline-derived CDR1 and CDR2 are SGHNT and YYREEE (reference sequence). This CDR3 has 14 amino acids. V dropped 4 bases and J dropped 4 bases, with 14 bases sitting between them. CDR3 loop: CASSGAGALETQYF. CDR3 sequence (DNA): TGTGCCAGCAGCGGAGCCGGGGCACTAGAGACCCAGTACTTC.

This clonotype was found many times. V is TRBV12-3 or TRBV12-4 and J is TRBJ2-1; 7 nucleotides line up with TRBD2. With 6 bases clipped from V and 7 bases from J, the junction kept 12 bases outside the gene matches. The CDR3 has 15 residues. In nucleotides, the CDR3 is TGTGCCAGCAGAGCCGCCGGGAGGCCCGGGAATGAGCAGTTCTTC. This sequence encodes CASRAAGRPGNEQFF.

The CDR3 DNA reads as TGTGCCAGCTCGAGCCTGACAGGACTTTACGATGAGCAGTTCTTC. This gives the protein CASSSLTGLYDEQFF. The gene calls are TRBV13 and TRBJ2-1, with D perhaps matching TRBD1 (6 bases). Germline assignment: CDR1 PRHDT and CDR2 FYEKMQ (reference sequence). Trimming cost V 8 bases and J 8 bases, with 22 bases left between them. This CDR3 region has 15 residues.

The chain links TRBV28 to TRBJ2-7; D could derive from TRBD1 or TRBD2 (5 bases each). Looked up from germline, CDR1 is MDHEN and CDR2 is SYDVKM. Between the trimmed V and J ends, which lost 7 bases and 3 bases, there was a span of 19 bases. The CDR3 consists of 15 residues. The chain's CDR3 is CASTIEWVGGYEQYF. CDR3 nucleotides: TGTGCCAGCACCATCGAGTGGGTTGGGGGCTACGAGCAGTACTTC.

The rearrangement joins TRBV11-3 to TRBJ2-2; D may be TRBD1 or TRBD2 (5 bases each). CDR1 is SGHNT, CDR2 YENEEA, per germline. CDR3 length: 13 residues. With 5 bases removed from V and 7 bases from J, the gap between germline ends came to 11 bases. CDR3 DNA: TGTGCCAGCAGCCGTAAGGGGAGCGGGGAGCTGTTTTTT. It specifies CASSRKGSGELFF.

This clonotype has ten or more counts. This chain links TRBV20-1 with TRBJ2-1; 11 bases fit TRBD2. V was pared by 4 bases and J by 6 bases, with 14 bases of the junction left unmatched. The length of the CDR3 is 17 residues. Germline V CDR1 and CDR2: DFQATT, SNEGSKA (reference sequence). CDR3 bases: TGCAGTGCTACCGGGACTAGCGGCCGGCCCGGCCTCAATGAGCAGTTCTTC. Its protein product is CSATGTSGRPGLNEQFF.

This clonotype has a handful of counts. The chain recombines TRBV6-1 with TRBJ1-2, with a possible D match to TRBD1 (5 bases). Trimming cost V 2 bases and J 3 bases, with 16 bases left between them. Germline V gene sequence: CDR1 MNHNS, CDR2 SASEGT. This CDR3 region has 16 residues. The CDR3 DNA sequence: TGTGCCAGCAGTGAATGGGACGGTGCATTTTACTATGGCTACACCTTC. The encoded protein is CASSEWDGAFYYGYTF.

This clonotype was counted between two and nine times. The CDR3 sequence: CASSLVRGTETQYF. CDR3 bases: TGTGCCAGCAGCTTAGTGCGGGGGACGGAGACCCAGTACTTC. The chain uses TRBV11-1 and TRBJ2-5, with 7 bases aligning to TRBD2. V gave up 1 base and J gave up 5 bases; unmatched junction bases: 4. In germline, CDR1 is SGHAT, CDR2 FQDESV (reference sequence). The CDR3 length is 14 residues.

The sample holds a few counts of this clonotype. A much larger clonotype is one base distant, so this may be a read error. The chain joins TRBV7-2 to TRBJ2-7; TRBD2 aligns across 7 bases. The CDR3 length is 15 residues. Germline-derived CDR1 and CDR2 are SGHTA and FQGNSA. The trim removed 5 bases at V and 2 bases at J, leaving 9 bases unmatched. The CDR3: CASSPGGGHTYEQYF. The DNA for the CDR3 is TGTGCCAGCAGCCCGGGGGGAGGTCATACCTACGAGCAGTACTTC. The full variable domain, rest sourced from reference TRBV7-2 and TRBJ2-7, is GAGVSQSPSNKVTEKGKDVELRCDPISGHTALYWYRQSLGQGLEFLIYFQGNSAPDKSGLPSDRFSAERTGGSVSTLTIQRTQQEDSAVYLCASSPGGGHTYEQYFGPGTRLTVT.

This clonotype came up a few times. CDR3 in amino acids: CASSRATGGGEQYF. The DNA of the CDR3 is TGTGCCAGCAGCCGAGCGACCGGAGGGGGGGAGCAGTACTTC. The chain uses TRBV14 and TRBJ2-7; possibly TRBD1 or TRBD2 for D (6 bases each). Germline values: CDR1 SGHDN, CDR2 FVKESK. This CDR3 has 14 residues. Trimming cost V 4 bases and J 7 bases, with 17 bases left between them.

This clonotype was recorded many times. The chain links TRBV6-1 to TRBJ1-4, with 12 bases matching TRBD1. Germline CDR1 is MNHNS and CDR2 is SASEGT. Losses at the gene ends were 5 bases for V and 5 bases for J; bases not matched to a gene: 6. The CDR3 runs to 16 residues. The CDR3 region is CASSRRDRGPNEKLFF. The CDR3 nucleotides are TGTGCCAGCAGTCGCCGGGACAGGGGGCCCAATGAAAAACTGTTTTTT.

The chain combines TRBV6-6 with TRBJ2-1; D unclear. The DNA end favors TRBJ2-5, so the J call may be wrong. Germline CDR1 reads MNHNY; CDR2 reads SVGAGI (reference sequence). This CDR3 has 14 residues. The CDR3 loop reads CASSYSSFQETQYF. CDR3 nucleotide sequence: TGTGCCAGCAGTTACTCGAGTTTTCAAGAGACCCAGTACTTC.

CDR3 nucleotide sequence: TGTGCCAGCAGCTTAGATGGCACCCAGGGAAAACAAGGGATTCAGTACTTC. This sequence encodes CASSLDGTQGKQGIQYF. J is TRBJ2-4 and V is TRBV11-2, with D possibly TRBD1 on 5 matching bases. This CDR3 contains 17 residues. Germline CDR1 and CDR2: SGHAT and FQNNGV. Trimming removed 0 bases at V and 10 bases at J, with 22 bases between.

This clonotype was picked up many times. The gene calls are TRBV20-1 and TRBJ2-7, with 8 positions matching TRBD2. The germline V gene has CDR1 DFQATT and CDR2 SNEGSKA (reference sequence). The CDR3 is made up of 15 amino acids. The V gene end was trimmed by 4 bases and the J gene end by 2 bases; junction bases not matched to a gene: 10. CDR3 protein: CSATGLANNPYEQYF. The CDR3 bases are TGCAGTGCTACCGGACTAGCCAATAACCCCTACGAGCAGTACTTC.

This clonotype has a count of ten or more. V gene TRBV7-2 combines with J gene TRBJ2-1; D is uncertain. Germline CDR1 and CDR2: SGHTA and FQGNSA. Trimming took off 1 base at V and 6 bases at J, with 7 bases between the two ends. The length of the CDR3 is 13 residues. CDR3 nucleotides: TGTGCCAGCAGCTTAGGTGGCGGCAATGAGCAGTTCTTC. Residues: CASSLGGGNEQFF. The whole variable domain, remainder taken from reference TRBV7-2 and TRBJ2-1, is GAGVSQSPSNKVTEKGKDVELRCDPISGHTALYWYRQSLGQGLEFLIYFQGNSAPDKSGLPSDRFSAERTGGSVSTLTIQRTQQEDSAVYLCASSLGGGNEQFFGPGTRLTVL.

The V and J genes are TRBV7-8 and TRBJ1-4; D is possibly TRBD1 (5 bases). The CDR3 is 13 amino acids. The V gene lost 5 bases and the J gene lost 10 bases, with 14 bases spanning the gap. Germline CDR1 reads SGHVS; CDR2 reads FQNEAQ. CDR3 nucleotide sequence: TGTGCCAGCAGCCGTGGGACTCTGGGAAAACTGTTTTTT. Residues: CASSRGTLGKLFF.

This clonotype has at least ten counts. The rearrangement links TRBV5-1 to TRBJ2-1, with 7 positions matching TRBD2. Per the germline V gene, CDR1 is SGHRS and CDR2 is YFSETQ. This CDR3 region has 15 residues. With 3 bases clipped from V and 2 bases from J, the junction kept 5 bases outside the gene matches. CDR3 nucleotide sequence: TGCGCCAGCAGCTACTTCGGGAGGCCCTACAATGAGCAGTTCTTC. Protein product: CASSYFGRPYNEQFF.

This clonotype was seen only a few times. The CDR3 bases are TGTGCCAGCAGCTTAGGGGCGGGGTGGGAAGAGACCCAGTACTTC. It is translated as CASSLGAGWEETQYF. The chain is built from TRBV7-9 and TRBJ2-5; D might be TRBD2 (6 bases). The V gene's germline CDR1 is SEHNR and CDR2 FQNEAQ (reference sequence). This CDR3 has 15 residues. Between the trimmed V and J ends, which lost 1 base and 3 bases, there was a span of 12 bases. The variable domain in full, completed from reference TRBV7-9 and TRBJ2-5, reads DTGVSQNPRHKITKRGQNVTFRCDPISEHNRLYWYRQTLGQGPEFLTYFQNEAQLEKSRLLSDRFSAERPKGSFSTLEIQRTEQGDSAMYLCASSLGAGWEETQYFGPGTRLLVL.

This clonotype was recorded a few times. The CDR3 nucleotides are TGTGCCAGCAGCCCGGGACTACCACTACCTACGAGTCCCTACGAGCAGTACTTC. Its translation: CASSPGLPLPTSPYEQYF. The chain employs TRBV7-8 and TRBJ2-7; 7 nucleotides align to TRBD2. This CDR3 has 18 amino acids. The junction had 18 bases not matched to a gene; V was cut back by 5 bases and J by 2 bases. Germline V gene lookup returns CDR1 SGHVS and CDR2 FQNEAQ.